The source of this T cell receptor (beta chain) is a study of T cell responses to AZD1222 COVID-19 vaccine. General study points: Spike-specific TCR breadth and depth rose after two AZD1222 doses. Only a handful of people who got AZD1222 tested seropositive at baseline. No repertoire was sampled before or during the peak T cell response, only after it.

The length of the CDR3 is 15 residues. In germline, CDR1 is SGHRS, CDR2 YFSETQ. Trimming left V 4 bases short and J 4 bases short, with 14 bases between. Note on this clone: Its target is unknown.

The method was immunoSEQ multiplex PCR; TCRdb's version includes in-frame clones alone and lacks a portion of them. Among approximately 120,000 clones listed, roughly nine tenths were seen once. Specimen: peripheral blood, collected on day 0 of AZD1222 vaccination. The clonotype originates from an adult in good health. V is TRBV5-1 and J is TRBJ2-2; maybe TRBD2 (6 bases). CDR3 DNA: TGCGCCAGCAGCGCGGACGTGGGGGGCACCGGGGAGCTGTTTTTT. It codes for CASSADVGGTGELFF. The full variable domain, in which reference TRBV5-1 and TRBJ2-2 provide the parts outside the CDR3, is KAGVTQTPRYLIKTRGQQVTLSCSPISGHRSVSWYQQTPGQGLQFLFEYFSETQRNKGNFPGRFSGRQFSNSRSEMNVSTLELGDSALYLCASSADVGGTGELFFGEGSRLTVL.